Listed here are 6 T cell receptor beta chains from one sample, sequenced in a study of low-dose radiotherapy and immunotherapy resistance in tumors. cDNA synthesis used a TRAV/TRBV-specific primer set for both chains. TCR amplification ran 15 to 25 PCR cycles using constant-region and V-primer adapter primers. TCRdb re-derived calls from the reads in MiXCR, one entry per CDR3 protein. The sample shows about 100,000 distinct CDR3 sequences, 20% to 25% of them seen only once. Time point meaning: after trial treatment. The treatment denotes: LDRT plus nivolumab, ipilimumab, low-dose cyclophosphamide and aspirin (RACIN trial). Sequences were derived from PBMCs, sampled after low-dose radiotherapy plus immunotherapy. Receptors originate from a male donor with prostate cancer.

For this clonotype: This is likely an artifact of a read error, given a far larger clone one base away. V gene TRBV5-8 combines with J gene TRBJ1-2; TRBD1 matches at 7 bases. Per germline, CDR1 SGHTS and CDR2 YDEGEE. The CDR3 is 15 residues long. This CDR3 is CASSLVDRVEYGYTF. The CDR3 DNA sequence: TGCGCCAGCAGCTTGGTCGACAGGGTAGAATATGGCTACACCTTC.

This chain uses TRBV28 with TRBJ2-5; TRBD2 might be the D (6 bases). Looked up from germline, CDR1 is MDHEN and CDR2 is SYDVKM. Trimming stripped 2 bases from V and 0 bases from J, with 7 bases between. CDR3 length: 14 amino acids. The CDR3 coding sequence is TGTGCCAGCAGTTTAGCGGGACACCAAGAGACCCAGTACTTC. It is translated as CASSLAGHQETQYF.

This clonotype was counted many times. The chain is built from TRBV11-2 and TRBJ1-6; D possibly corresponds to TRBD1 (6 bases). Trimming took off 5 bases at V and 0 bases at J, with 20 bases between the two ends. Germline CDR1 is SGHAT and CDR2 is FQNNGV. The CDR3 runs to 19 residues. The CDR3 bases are TGTGCCAGCAGCCCCCGCGGGGGCCCCAAGAGCTCCTATAATTCACCCCTCCACTTT. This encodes CASSPRGGPKSSYNSPLHF.

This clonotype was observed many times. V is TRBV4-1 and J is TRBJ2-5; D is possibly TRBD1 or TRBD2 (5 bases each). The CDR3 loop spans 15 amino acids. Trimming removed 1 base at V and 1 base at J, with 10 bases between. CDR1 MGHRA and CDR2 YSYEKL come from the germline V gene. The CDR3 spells CASSQGGRTQETQYF. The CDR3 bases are TGCGCCAGCAGCCAAGGGGGACGGACCCAAGAGACCCAGTACTTC.

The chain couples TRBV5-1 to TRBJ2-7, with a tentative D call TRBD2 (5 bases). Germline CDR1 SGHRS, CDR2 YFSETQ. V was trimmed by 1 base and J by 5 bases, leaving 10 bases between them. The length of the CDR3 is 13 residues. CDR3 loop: CASSLSVRDEQYF. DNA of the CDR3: TGCGCCAGCAGCTTGAGTGTGAGGGACGAGCAGTACTTC.

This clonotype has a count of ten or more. The CDR3 sequence is CASSFDSGRTGELFF. DNA for the CDR3: TGTGCCAGCAGCTTCGATTCGGGGAGGACCGGGGAGCTGTTTTTT. The chain recombines TRBV5-6 with TRBJ2-2; D may be TRBD2 (6 bases). The germline V gene has CDR1 SGHDT and CDR2 YYEEEE. There are 15 residues in the CDR3. Trimming stripped 2 bases from V and 5 bases from J, with 13 bases between.